This TCR beta chain is from a study of PD-1 blockade in classical Hodgkin lymphoma (dated by TCRdb to the early 2020s). About the full investigation: Nivolumab dosing was 3 mg/kg intravenously every 2 weeks, continuing until either disease progression or unacceptable toxicity. A peripheral blood immune signature of response to PD-1 blockade in classical Hodgkin lymphoma was defined using TCR beta sequencing and CyTOF.

Trimming takes 7 bases off V and 3 bases off J; junction bases not matched to a gene: 12. The germline V gene provides CDR1 MDHEN and CDR2 SYDVKM. The CDR3 runs 16 residues from the cysteine to the phenylalanine. Just CDR3 DNA is preserved here, 48 bases in frame from base 1. In regard to this clone: This clone's antigen is unknown. Base qualities are not at hand, and no much larger clone is one base apart.

Beyond this particular receptor, the publication reports: Lower diversity was observed in patients in whom nivolumab was started less than 1 year after ASCT, and these patients were excluded from later analyses so that confounding by immune reconstitution would be avoided. The study was restricted to a single clinical trial cohort, and the causes of repertoire differences, possibly disease activity or prior therapy, were left undefined. Newly diagnosed patients were reported to have lower baseline TCR diversity than healthy donors, and relapsed/refractory patients were reported to have lower baseline TCR diversity still. A significant rise by C4D1 was seen in CD4+ but not CD8+ TCR diversity (p=0.0027 vs p=0.16), with the rise being most apparent in complete responders (p=0.02). Trial patients achieving complete response had baseline diversity similar to newly diagnosed patients, whereas partial responders and progressors had significantly lower diversity.

Genomic DNA was extracted with the Qiagen DNeasy kit from unsorted PBMCs and from negatively selected CD4+ and CD8+ fractions. TCR beta CDR3 regions were subjected to amplification by immunoSEQ multiplex PCR with primers that anneal to V and J segments. A synthetic immune receptor repertoire was used to minimize amplification bias, and any remaining bias was removed computationally after sequencing. In the authors' own workflow: Custom Python scripts were used to quantify repertoire diversity as the Shannon entropy index. Unsorted, CD4+ and CD8+ repertoires were examined separately, except in combined analyses, for which CD4+ and CD8+ sequences were merged in silico. Clonal expansion was defined as at least a 2-fold frequency increase after treatment relative to C1D1, with a pseudocount of 0.5 for undetected baseline clones. Singleton clones were defined as clones with 0 or 1 copy at C1D1, and non-singleton clones were defined as clones with 2 or more copies. Clones expanded in unsorted samples were assigned a CD4+, CD8+ or unknown annotation through matching of protein sequences in sorted samples from the same patient. Wilcoxon tests on paired samples were used to test diversity changes from C1D1 to C4D1. This is the immuneACCESS table as TCRdb keeps it, with only in-frame sequences that have V and J called. A part of the clones is gone; compared with another copy, unresolved V genes explain less than half, and the rest is unexplained. Clone size and V and J calls were adopted from that table, with D and trimming inferred from the DNA. The sample table holds some 50,000 clones, of which 73% were seen once. Jointly, the top ten make up 9.5% to 11% of the sample.

The time point label, as the study defines it: cycle 1 day 1 (C1D1), immediately before nivolumab initiation. All trial patients had relapsed after autologous stem cell transplantation, with cohorts A, B and C differing in prior brentuximab vedotin exposure. The trial cohort comprised more than 55 patients with relapsed/refractory classical Hodgkin lymphoma whose best overall responses were complete response, partial response or progressive disease. Single-agent nivolumab was administered to trial patients in the multi-cohort phase II CheckMate 205 trial. An independent review committee assessed best overall response using the 2007 International Working Group response criteria. Trial PBMCs were collected just before the start of nivolumab (C1D1) and during therapy at cycle 2 day 1 and cycle 4 day 1. Peripheral blood was collected in 8 mL Vacutainer Cell Preparation Tubes, from which PBMCs were isolated by centrifugation and then cryopreserved.

This receptor was identified in a human donor with classical Hodgkin lymphoma. The sequenced sample was peripheral blood mononuclear cells (PBMCs), obtained at baseline. The chain is made from TRBV28 and TRBJ1-5; 7 of the junction bases match TRBD1. DNA sequence: TGTGCCAGCAATTATCCCCTAAGGGGGCTCAATCAGCCCCAGCATTTT. This encodes CASNYPLRGLNQPQHF.